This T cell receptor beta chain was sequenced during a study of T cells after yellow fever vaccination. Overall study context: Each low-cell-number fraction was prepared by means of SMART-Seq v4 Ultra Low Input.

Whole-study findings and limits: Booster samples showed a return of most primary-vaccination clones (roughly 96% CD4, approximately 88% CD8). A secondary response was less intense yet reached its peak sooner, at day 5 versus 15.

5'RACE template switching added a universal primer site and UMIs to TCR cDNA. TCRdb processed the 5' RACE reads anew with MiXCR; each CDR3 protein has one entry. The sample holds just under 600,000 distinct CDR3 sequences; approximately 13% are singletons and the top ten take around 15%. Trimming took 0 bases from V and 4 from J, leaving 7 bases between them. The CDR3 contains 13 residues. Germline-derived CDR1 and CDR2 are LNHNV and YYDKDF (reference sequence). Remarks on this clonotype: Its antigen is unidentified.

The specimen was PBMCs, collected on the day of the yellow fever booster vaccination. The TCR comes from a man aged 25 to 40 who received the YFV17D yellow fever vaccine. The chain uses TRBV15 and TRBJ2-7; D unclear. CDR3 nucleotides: TGTGCCACCAGCAGAGATCTGGGTTACGAGCAGTACTTC. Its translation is CATSRDLGYEQYF.